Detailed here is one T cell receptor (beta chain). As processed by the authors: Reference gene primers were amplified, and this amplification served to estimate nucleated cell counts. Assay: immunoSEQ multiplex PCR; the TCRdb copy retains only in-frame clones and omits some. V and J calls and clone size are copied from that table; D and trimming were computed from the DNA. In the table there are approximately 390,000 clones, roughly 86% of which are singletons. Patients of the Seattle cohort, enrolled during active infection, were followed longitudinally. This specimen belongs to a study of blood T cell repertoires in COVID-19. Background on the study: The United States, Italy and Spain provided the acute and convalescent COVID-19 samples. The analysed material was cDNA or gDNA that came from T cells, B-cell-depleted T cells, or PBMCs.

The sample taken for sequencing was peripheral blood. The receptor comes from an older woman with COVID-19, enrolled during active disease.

CDR3 bases: TGTGCCAGCAGCTCTCCGGGGGGACAAGAGACCCAGTACTTC. Its protein product is CASSSPGGQETQYF. V gene TRBV5-4 combines with J gene TRBJ2-5; 7 bases align to TRBD2. The germline CDR1 and CDR2 sequences are SGHNT and YYREEE (reference sequence). Germline trimming cut 3 bases from V and 2 bases from J; bases unmatched to any gene: 4. The CDR3 is 14 amino acids. The full variable domain, rest sourced from reference TRBV5-4 and TRBJ2-5, is ETGVTQSPTHLIKTRGQQVTLRCSSQSGHNTVSWYQQALGQGPQFIFQYYREEENGRGNFPPRFSGLQFPNYSSELNVNALELDDSALYLCASSSPGGQETQYFGPGTRLLVL.